The 17 T cell receptor beta chains reported below all come from one sample, sequenced in a study of T-cell reconstitution after alpha-beta-depleted transplantation in children. Unique molecular identifiers were used in preparing the TCRbeta library. Each CDR3 protein gets one entry after TCRdb re-called the PCR reads with MiXCR. Seen here are some 600,000 distinct CDR3 sequences, around 17% observed once, and the top ten hold about 1.1%. The input for sequencing was PBMCs from the stem cell graft donor, taken from the stem cell graft. Receptors were obtained from a human donor who donated a stem cell graft to a child with acute myeloid leukemia.

This clonotype was counted many times. The rearrangement joins TRBV20-1 to TRBJ1-2; the D gene is possibly TRBD1 (5 bases). With 6 bases removed from V and 0 bases from J, the gap between germline ends came to 8 bases. Germline V CDR1 and CDR2: DFQATT, SNEGSKA (reference sequence). The CDR3 contains 12 residues. The DNA for the CDR3 is TGCAGTGCCCAGGGAGCTAACTATGGCTACACCTTC. It is translated as CSAQGANYGYTF.

This sequence joins TRBV3-1 and TRBJ1-1; D gene unclear. The germline V gene has CDR1 LGHDT and CDR2 YNNKEL (reference sequence). CDR3 length: 12 residues. Trimming removed 1 base from V and 11 bases from J, with 11 bases in between. The CDR3 region is CASSQGSSKAFF. The CDR3 DNA is TGTGCCAGCAGCCAAGGTAGCAGTAAGGCTTTCTTT.

This clonotype was recorded at least ten times. The chain uses TRBV20-1 and TRBJ1-3; D is uncertain. The CDR3 contains 12 residues. CDR1 is DFQATT and CDR2 is SNEGSKA in the germline V gene (reference sequence). With 6 bases removed from V and 4 bases from J, the gap between germline ends came to 10 bases. The CDR3 protein is CSARTQGNTIYF. The CDR3 bases are TGCAGTGCCCGGACCCAGGGAAACACCATATATTTT.

This clonotype came up many times. The chain carries TRBV7-2 and TRBJ1-1, with 8 bases that match TRBD1. Germline values: CDR1 SGHTA, CDR2 FQGNSA. The CDR3 sequence is 16 residues long. V was pared by 6 bases and J by 0 bases, with 9 bases of the junction left unmatched. This chain's CDR3 is CASSPPLQGVNTEAFF. The CDR3 DNA follows: TGTGCCAGCAGTCCGCCACTACAGGGGGTGAACACTGAAGCTTTCTTT. Combining the CDR3 with reference TRBV7-2 and TRBJ1-1 gives the whole variable domain GAGVSQSPSNKVTEKGKDVELRCDPISGHTALYWYRQSLGQGLEFLIYFQGNSAPDKSGLPSDRFSAERTGGSVSTLTIQRTQQEDSAVYLCASSPPLQGVNTEAFFGQGTRLTVV.

This clonotype came up many times. V and J are TRBV29-1 and TRBJ2-1; TRBD2 matches 14 bases. The CDR3 consists of 17 residues. Looked up from germline, CDR1 is SQVTM and CDR2 is ANQGSEA. The V and J ends lost 1 base and 11 bases, in that order; junction bases with no gene match: 13. For the CDR3, the DNA is TGCAGCGTTGAAGGTATACGTGGAAGACTAGCGGGGGGGCAGCAGTTCTTC. As protein: CSVEGIRGRLAGGQQFF.

The chain couples TRBV15 to TRBJ2-3, with a tentative D call TRBD2 (5 bases). Germline V CDR1 and CDR2: LNHNV, YYDKDF (reference sequence). CDR3 length: 14 amino acids. V lost 4 bases to trimming and J lost 2 bases, with 10 bases between them. The CDR3 DNA is TGTGCCACCAGCACGGACTTCCCCACAGATACGCAGTATTTT. This gives the protein CATSTDFPTDTQYF.

There are a few counts of this clonotype. The chain links TRBV7-2 to TRBJ1-2; no firm D call. CDR3 size: 16 residues. V gave up 2 bases and J gave up 2 bases, with 15 bases separating them. CDR1 SGHTA and CDR2 FQGNSA come from the germline V gene. For the CDR3, the DNA is TGTGCCAGCAGCTTATACGGAGGGATTCTGAACTATGGCTACACCTTC. Amino acids: CASSLYGGILNYGYTF.

This clonotype showed up many times. This chain joins TRBV20-1 and TRBJ2-1; D gene unclear. This CDR3 has 14 amino acids. Trimming took 2 bases from V and 1 from J, leaving 9 bases between them. CDR1 is DFQATT and CDR2 is SNEGSKA in the germline V gene (reference sequence). The chain's CDR3 is CSARRRSSYNEQFF. Here the CDR3 DNA reads TGCAGTGCTAGACGACGCTCTTCCTACAATGAGCAGTTCTTC.

The chain uses TRBV4-3 and TRBJ2-1, with D tentatively TRBD2 (6 bases). The CDR3 totals 15 residues. Germline CDR1 LGHNA, CDR2 YSLEER. Between the trimmed V and J ends, which lost 4 bases and 7 bases, there was a span of 17 bases. CDR3 protein: CASSPATAGLNEQFF. The CDR3 region has the DNA TGCGCCAGCAGCCCAGCAACAGCGGGTCTTAATGAGCAGTTCTTC.

This chain uses TRBV5-1 with TRBJ1-1, with TRBD1 matching 9 bases. There are 16 residues in the CDR3. In germline, CDR1 is SGHRS, CDR2 YFSETQ. V shed 4 bases, J shed 2 bases, and the junction held 9 bases outside the gene matches. CDR3: CASSNRTGEINTEAFF. CDR3 coding DNA: TGCGCCAGCAGCAATCGGACAGGGGAGATAAACACTGAAGCTTTCTTT.

The rearrangement uses TRBV4-3 and TRBJ2-7, with 7 positions matching TRBD2. The CDR3 runs 15 residues. Germline V CDR1 and CDR2: LGHNA, YSLEER. V trimming: 1 base; J trimming: 2 bases; junction bases outside the gene matches: 5. CDR3 sequence (DNA): TGCGCCAGCAGCCAAGGTTCTAGCGGTACCTACGAGCAGTACTTC. Its protein is CASSQGSSGTYEQYF.

The CDR3: CASSLNSGGGTDTQYF. The CDR3 nucleotides read TGTGCCAGCAGTCTGAACTCGGGGGGTGGCACAGATACGCAGTATTTT. The gene calls are TRBV6-4 and TRBJ2-3, with TRBD2 matching over 7 bases. This CDR3 region has 16 residues. Germline loops: CDR1 MRHNA, CDR2 SNTAGT. V shed 5 bases, J shed 1 base, and the junction held 9 bases outside the gene matches.

In this sample, this clonotype turned up many times. The chain carries TRBV5-1 and TRBJ2-7, with 9 positions matching TRBD1. Per germline, CDR1 SGHRS and CDR2 YFSETQ. The CDR3 loop spans 17 amino acids. V lost 2 bases, J lost 2 bases, and 11 bases stayed unmatched. This chain's CDR3 is CASSLQALRTGAYEQYV. The DNA of the CDR3 is TGCGCCAGCAGCTTACAAGCGCTAAGGACAGGGGCCTACGAGCAGTACGTC.

This clonotype came up many times. The chain uses TRBV25-1 and TRBJ2-7; 8 bases agree with TRBD2. V shed 4 bases, J shed 3 bases, and the junction held 5 bases outside the gene matches. CDR1 MGHDK and CDR2 SYGVNS come from the germline V gene. The CDR3 contains 14 residues. The CDR3 DNA is TGTGCCAGCAGTGCCGGGAGGGGGATCTACGAGCAGTACTTC. Protein product: CASSAGRGIYEQYF.

About this clonotype itself: A much larger clone differs by one base, so this may be a read error. CDR3 in amino acids: CSASTLGGANYGYTF. CDR3 DNA: TGCAGTGCTAGTACGCTGGGGGGAGCGAACTATGGCTACACCTTC. This chain uses TRBV20-1 with TRBJ1-2; TRBD1 might be the D (5 bases). Trimming left V 3 bases short and J 2 bases short, with 16 bases between. From germline, CDR1 is DFQATT and CDR2 SNEGSKA (reference sequence). The CDR3 loop spans 15 amino acids.

V usage is TRBV4-1 and J usage is TRBJ2-2; D might be TRBD1 (6 bases). Per germline, CDR1 MGHRA and CDR2 YSYEKL. V shed 1 base and J shed 3 bases, with 18 bases lying between them. The CDR3 is made up of 18 amino acids. DNA of the CDR3: TGCGCCAGCAGCCAAGGTATCCGAGGGGGTTCGGACACCGGGGAGCTGTTTTTT. As protein: CASSQGIRGGSDTGELFF.

This clonotype was detected many times. V usage is TRBV7-2 and J usage is TRBJ2-1; weak D call: TRBD1 (6 bases). V lost 1 base, J lost 8 bases, and 18 bases lay in between. Germline loops: CDR1 SGHTA, CDR2 FQGNSA. This CDR3 is 16 amino acids long. The CDR3 here is CASSLERGYWTDEQFF. The CDR3 nucleotides are TGTGCCAGCAGCTTAGAAAGGGGGTACTGGACGGATGAGCAGTTCTTC.